This is a list of T cell receptor beta chains from one sample in a study of control samples from healthy donors and cancer patients. Sequencing used immunoSEQ multiplex PCR; TCRdb keeps in-frame clones, though not all of them. This table holds 120,000 or so clones, approximately 92% found once. Specimen: blood. These receptors originate from a man aged 18 to 35 in good health. Each CDR3 is given with its conserved first and last residue. A D gene is named only where the DNA matches it firmly. A row's size may be missing; if present it is once, few, many or a size class.

>.|TRBJ2-2|.|TRBV6-4
TGTGCCAGCAGTGTAGGCCCGAACACCGGGGAGCTGTTTTTT
CASSVGPNTGELFF
>.|TRBJ1-5|.|TRBV10-3
TGTGCCATCAGTGAAGGGGGGAATCAGCCCCAGCATTTT
CAISEGGNQPQHF
>.|TRBJ2-1|.|TRBV14
TGTGCCAGCAGCCAAGATGTGCCATACCCCCAGTTCTTC
CASSQDVPYPQFF
>.|TRBJ1-6|.|TRBV28
TGTGCCAGCAGTGGATGGGGGACCCAATTAGCACCCCTCCACTTT
CASSGWGTQLAPLHF
>.|TRBJ1-1|.|TRBV28
TGTGCCAGTTTGGTGTTGAGAGCGGACACTGAAGCTTTCTTT
CASLVLRADTEAFF
>.|TRBJ2-7|.|TRBV6-5
TGTGCCAGCAGTTATACTCGCGACGAGCAGTACTTC
CASSYTRDEQYF
>.|TRBJ2-5|.|TRBV3-1/TRBV3-2
TGTGCCAGCAGCCAAAACGGTCAGGGTCCCCAGGAGACCCAGTACTTC
CASSQNGQGPQETQYF
>.|TRBJ1-5|.|TRBV20-1
TGCAGTGCTAGTAAGGACAGCTCCAATCAGCCCCAGCATTTT
CSASKDSSNQPQHF
>.|TRBJ2-1|once|TRBV5-5
TGTGCCAGCAGTCGACTCTACAATGAGCAGTTCTTC
CASSRLYNEQFF
>.|TRBJ2-3|.|TRBV2
TGTGCCAGCATTTGGGTTACGCAGTATTTT
CASIWVTQYF
>TRBD2|TRBJ2-7|.|TRBV28
TGTGCCAGTAGCGACTTCGGCAGGGAGGGCGAGCAGTACTTC
CASSDFGREGEQYF
>TRBD2|TRBJ2-1|.|TRBV7-9
TGTGCCAGCAGCCCGACCGGACTAGCGGGGGGGCGGTCCTACAATGAGCAGTTCTTC
CASSPTGLAGGRSYNEQFF
>.|TRBJ2-3|.|TRBV7-9
TGTGCCAGCAGCCACCGGACAGAGACAGATACGCAGTATTTT
CASSHRTETDTQYF